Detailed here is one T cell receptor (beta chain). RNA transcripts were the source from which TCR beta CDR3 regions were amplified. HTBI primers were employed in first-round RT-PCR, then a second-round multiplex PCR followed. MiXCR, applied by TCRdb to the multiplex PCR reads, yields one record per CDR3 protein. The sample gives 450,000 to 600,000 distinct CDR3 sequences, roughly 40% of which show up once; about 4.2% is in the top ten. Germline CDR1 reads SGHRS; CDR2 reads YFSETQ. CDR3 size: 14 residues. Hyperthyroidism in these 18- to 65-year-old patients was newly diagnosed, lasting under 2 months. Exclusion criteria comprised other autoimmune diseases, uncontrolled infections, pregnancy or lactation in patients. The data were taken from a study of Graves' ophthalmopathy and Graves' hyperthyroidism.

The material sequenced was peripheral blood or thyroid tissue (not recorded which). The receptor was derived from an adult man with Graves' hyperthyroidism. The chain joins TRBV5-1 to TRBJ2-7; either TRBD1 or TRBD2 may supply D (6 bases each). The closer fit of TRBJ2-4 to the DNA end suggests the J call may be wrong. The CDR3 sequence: CASSLEGGKNIQYF. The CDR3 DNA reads TGCGCCAGCAGCTTGGAGGGGGGAAAAAACATTCAGTACTTC.